Included here is one T cell receptor beta chain sequence, with context. Antigen: not known. The data are from a study of cytomegalovirus exposure and HLA in healthy donors. General study points: For TCR beta chains, V- and J-gene trimming was later linked to a missense DCLRE1C variant.

Germline V gene lookup returns CDR1 MNHEY and CDR2 SVGAGI. V lost 6 bases and J lost 4, with 15 bases in between. This CDR3 has 14 amino acids. It was with 60 Vbeta and 13 Jbeta primers that the PCR ran. Clones were sequenced by immunoSEQ multiplex PCR, and TCRdb holds only the in-frame ones, with some missing. The sample shows 150,000 to 200,000 clones, 70% to 85% of them seen only once. Sequenced sample: PBMCs. The chain joins TRBV6-5 to TRBJ1-1; TRBD1 might be the D (6 bases). The sequence was collected from a human donor in good health. CDR3 DNA sequence: TGTGCCAGCAGCCTCACAGGGTCGAGCACTGAAGCTTTCTTT. This sequence encodes CASSLTGSSTEAFF.